This T cell receptor beta chain derives from a study of human T cells and chemical hapten exposure. TCRdb re-called the RACE reads with MiXCR, one entry per CDR3 protein. The data contain 250,000 to 300,000 distinct CDR3 sequences, roughly 7.7% of them singletons. This CDR3 region has 12 residues. Trimming took off 3 bases at V and 4 bases at J, with 9 bases between the two ends. In germline, CDR1 is SQVTM, CDR2 ANQGSEA. This clonotype was counted many times. The time point here: pre-sensitization, week 0. Described treatment: therapeutic diphenylcyclopropenone sensitization with weekly scalp DPC. Specimen: whole blood, collected in connection with sensitization to the hapten diphenylcyclopropenone (DPC). The chain is built from TRBV29-1 and TRBJ1-1; maybe TRBD1 (6 bases). The source of this sequence is a man aged 18 to 29 with alopecia areata. Some clones in this sample may be carry-over from other donors' samples. CDR3 sequence (DNA): TGCAGCGTTGATACCAGGGGCACTGAAGCTTTCTTT. Translation gives CSVDTRGTEAFF.